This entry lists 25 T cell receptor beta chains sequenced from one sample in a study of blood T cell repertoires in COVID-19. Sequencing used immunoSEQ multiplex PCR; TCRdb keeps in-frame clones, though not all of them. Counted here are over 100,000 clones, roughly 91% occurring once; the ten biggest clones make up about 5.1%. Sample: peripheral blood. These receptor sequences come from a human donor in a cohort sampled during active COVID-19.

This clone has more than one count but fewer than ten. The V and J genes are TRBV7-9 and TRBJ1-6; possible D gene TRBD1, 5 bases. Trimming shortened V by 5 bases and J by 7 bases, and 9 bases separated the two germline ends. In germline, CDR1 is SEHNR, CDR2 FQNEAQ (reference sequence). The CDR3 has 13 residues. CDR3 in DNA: TGTGCCAGCAGCAGGGGAGAGAATTCACCCCTCCACTTT. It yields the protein CASSRGENSPLHF.

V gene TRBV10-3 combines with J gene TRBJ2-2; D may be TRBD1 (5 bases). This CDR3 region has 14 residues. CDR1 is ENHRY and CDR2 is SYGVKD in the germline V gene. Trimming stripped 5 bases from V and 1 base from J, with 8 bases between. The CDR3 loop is CAISLRENTGELFF. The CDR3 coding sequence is TGTGCCATCAGTCTCAGGGAGAACACCGGGGAGCTGTTTTTT.

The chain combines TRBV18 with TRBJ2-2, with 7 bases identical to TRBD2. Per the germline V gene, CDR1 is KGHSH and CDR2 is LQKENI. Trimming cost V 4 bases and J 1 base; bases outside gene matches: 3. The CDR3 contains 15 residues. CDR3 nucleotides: TGTGCCAGCTCACGGGGGACTATGAACACCGGGGAGCTGTTTTTT. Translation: CASSRGTMNTGELFF.

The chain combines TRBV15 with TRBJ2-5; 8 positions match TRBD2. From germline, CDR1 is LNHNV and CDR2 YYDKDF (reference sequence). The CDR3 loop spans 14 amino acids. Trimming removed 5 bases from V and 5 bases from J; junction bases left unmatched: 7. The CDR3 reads CATSSRGGPETQYF. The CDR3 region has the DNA TGTGCCACCAGCTCCCGGGGGGGTCCCGAGACCCAGTACTTC.

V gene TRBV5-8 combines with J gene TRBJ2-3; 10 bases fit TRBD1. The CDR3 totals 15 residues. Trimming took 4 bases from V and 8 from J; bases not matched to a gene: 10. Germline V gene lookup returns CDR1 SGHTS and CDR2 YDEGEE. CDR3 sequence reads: CASSMGTGAWSTQYF. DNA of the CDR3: TGTGCCAGCAGCATGGGGACAGGGGCGTGGAGTACGCAGTATTTT.

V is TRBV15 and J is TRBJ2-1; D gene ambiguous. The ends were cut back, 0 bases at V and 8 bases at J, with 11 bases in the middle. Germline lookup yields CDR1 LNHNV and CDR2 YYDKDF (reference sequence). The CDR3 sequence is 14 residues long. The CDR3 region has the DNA TGTGCCACCAGCAGAGATCGTGGGCGATATGAGCAGTTCTTC. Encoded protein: CATSRDRGRYEQFF.

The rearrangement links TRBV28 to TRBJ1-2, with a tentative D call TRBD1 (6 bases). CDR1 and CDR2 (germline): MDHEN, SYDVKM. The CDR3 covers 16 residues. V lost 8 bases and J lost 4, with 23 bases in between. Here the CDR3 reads CASVKIVDRTSYGYTF. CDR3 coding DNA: TGTGCCAGCGTGAAAATAGTGGACAGAACTTCCTATGGCTACACCTTC.

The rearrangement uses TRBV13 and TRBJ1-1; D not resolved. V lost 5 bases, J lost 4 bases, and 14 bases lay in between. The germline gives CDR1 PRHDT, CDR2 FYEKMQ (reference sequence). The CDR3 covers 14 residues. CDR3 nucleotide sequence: TGTGCCAGCAGCGTTTACAAATCCCTCACTGAAGCTTTCTTT. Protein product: CASSVYKSLTEAFF.

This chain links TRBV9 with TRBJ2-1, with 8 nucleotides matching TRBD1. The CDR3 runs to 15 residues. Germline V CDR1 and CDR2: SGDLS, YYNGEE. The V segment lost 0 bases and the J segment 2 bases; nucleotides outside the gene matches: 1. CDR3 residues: CASSVVQGAYNEQFF. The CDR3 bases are TGTGCCAGCAGCGTAGTACAGGGGGCCTACAATGAGCAGTTCTTC.

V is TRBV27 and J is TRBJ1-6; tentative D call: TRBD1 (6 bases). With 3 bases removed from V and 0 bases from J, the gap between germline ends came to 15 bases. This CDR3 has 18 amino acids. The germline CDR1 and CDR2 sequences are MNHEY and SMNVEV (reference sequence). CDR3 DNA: TGTGCCAGCAGTTTGGTACAGGGCTCCAGCTCCTATAATTCACCCCTCCACTTT. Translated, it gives CASSLVQGSSSYNSPLHF.

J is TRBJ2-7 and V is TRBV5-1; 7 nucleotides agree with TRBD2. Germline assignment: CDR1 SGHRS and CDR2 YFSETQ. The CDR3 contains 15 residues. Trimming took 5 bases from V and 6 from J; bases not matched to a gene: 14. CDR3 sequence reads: CASRGSGTTSGEQYF. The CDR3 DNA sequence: TGCGCCAGCAGGGGATCCGGGACTACGTCCGGCGAGCAGTACTTC.

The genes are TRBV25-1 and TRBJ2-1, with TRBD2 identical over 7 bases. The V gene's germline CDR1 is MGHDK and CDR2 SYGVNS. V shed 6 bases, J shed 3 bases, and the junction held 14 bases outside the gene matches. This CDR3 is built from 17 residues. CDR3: CASRLGRATPYYNEQFF. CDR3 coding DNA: TGTGCCAGCAGGTTGGGGAGGGCGACGCCTTACTACAATGAGCAGTTCTTC.

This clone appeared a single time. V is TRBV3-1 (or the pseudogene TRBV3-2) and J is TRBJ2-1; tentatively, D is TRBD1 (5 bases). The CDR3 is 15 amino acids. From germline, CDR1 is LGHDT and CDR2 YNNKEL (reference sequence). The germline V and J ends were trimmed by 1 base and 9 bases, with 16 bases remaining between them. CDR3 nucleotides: TGTGCCAGCAGCCAAGTGCTTGAGTCTGGGGCTGAGCAGTTCTTC. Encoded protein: CASSQVLESGAEQFF.

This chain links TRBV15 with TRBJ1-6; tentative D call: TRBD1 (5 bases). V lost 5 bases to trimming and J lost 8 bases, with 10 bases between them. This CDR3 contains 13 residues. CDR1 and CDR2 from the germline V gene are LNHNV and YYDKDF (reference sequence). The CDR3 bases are TGTGCCACCAGCTCACCGGGGGATTCACCCCTCCACTTT. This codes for CATSSPGDSPLHF.

CDR3 loop: CASSLDPSGVNTGELFF. The CDR3 nucleotides are TGTGCCAGCAGCTTAGACCCTAGCGGGGTGAACACCGGGGAGCTGTTTTTT. The rearrangement uses TRBV11-3 and TRBJ2-2; 9 nucleotides line up with TRBD2. Germline assignment: CDR1 SGHNT and CDR2 YENEEA. The junction had 3 bases not matched to a gene; V was cut back by 0 bases and J by 1 base. The CDR3 runs to 17 residues. Together with reference TRBV11-3 and TRBJ2-2, the CDR3 gives the full variable domain: EAGVVQSPRYKIIEKKQPVAFWCNPISGHNTLYWYLQNLGQGPELLIRYENEEAVDDSQLPKDRFSAERLKGVDSTLKIQPAELGDSAVYLCASSLDPSGVNTGELFFGEGSRLTVL.

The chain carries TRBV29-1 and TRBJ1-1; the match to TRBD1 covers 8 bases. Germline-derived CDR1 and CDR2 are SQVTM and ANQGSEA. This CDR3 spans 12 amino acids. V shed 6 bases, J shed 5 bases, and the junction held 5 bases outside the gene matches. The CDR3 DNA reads TGCAGCGTCGGTAGACAGGGGACTGAAGCTTTCTTT. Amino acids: CSVGRQGTEAFF.

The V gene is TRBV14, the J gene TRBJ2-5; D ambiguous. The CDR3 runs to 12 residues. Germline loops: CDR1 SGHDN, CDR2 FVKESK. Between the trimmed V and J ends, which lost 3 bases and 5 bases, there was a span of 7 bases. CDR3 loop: CASSQLEETQYF. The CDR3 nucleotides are TGTGCCAGCAGCCAGCTCGAGGAGACCCAGTACTTC.

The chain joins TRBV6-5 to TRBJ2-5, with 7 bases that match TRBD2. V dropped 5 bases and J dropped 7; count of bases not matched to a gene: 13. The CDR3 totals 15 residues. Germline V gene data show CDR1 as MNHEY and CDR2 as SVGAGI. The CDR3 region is CASSRPGLGAGTQYF. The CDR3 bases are TGTGCCAGCAGTCGTCCCGGACTAGGGGCGGGGACCCAGTACTTC.

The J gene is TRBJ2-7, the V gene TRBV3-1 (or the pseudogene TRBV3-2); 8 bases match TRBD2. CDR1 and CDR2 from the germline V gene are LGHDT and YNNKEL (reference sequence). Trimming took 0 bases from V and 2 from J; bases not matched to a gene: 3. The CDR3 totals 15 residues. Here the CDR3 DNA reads TGTGCCAGCAGCCAAGACCCCGGGGGGGCCTACGAGCAGTACTTC. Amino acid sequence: CASSQDPGGAYEQYF.

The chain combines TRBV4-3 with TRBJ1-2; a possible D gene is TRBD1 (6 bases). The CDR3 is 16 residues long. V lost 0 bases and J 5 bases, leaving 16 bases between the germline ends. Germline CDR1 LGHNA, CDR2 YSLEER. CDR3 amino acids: CASSQDKFRQEYGYTF. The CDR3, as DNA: TGCGCCAGCAGCCAAGATAAATTTCGACAGGAGTATGGCTACACCTTC.

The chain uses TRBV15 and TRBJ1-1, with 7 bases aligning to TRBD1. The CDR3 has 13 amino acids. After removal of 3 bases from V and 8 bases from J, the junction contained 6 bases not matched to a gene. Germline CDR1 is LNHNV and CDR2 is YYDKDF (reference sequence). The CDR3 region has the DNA TGTGCCACCAGCAGTGGGGTGACAGGGGAAGCTTTCTTT. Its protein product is CATSSGVTGEAFF.

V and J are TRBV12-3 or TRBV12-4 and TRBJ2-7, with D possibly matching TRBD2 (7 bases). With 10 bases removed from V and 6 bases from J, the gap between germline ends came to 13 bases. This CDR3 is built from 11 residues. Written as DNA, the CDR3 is TGTGCCACCGCGAGGGGGGGCGAGCAGTACTTC. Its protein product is CATARGGEQYF.

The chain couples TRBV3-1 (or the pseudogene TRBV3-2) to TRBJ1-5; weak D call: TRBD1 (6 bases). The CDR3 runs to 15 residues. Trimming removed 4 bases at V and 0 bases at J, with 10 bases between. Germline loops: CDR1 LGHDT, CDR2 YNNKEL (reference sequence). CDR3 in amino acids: CASSLGAYSNQPQHF. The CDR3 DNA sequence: TGTGCCAGCAGCCTGGGGGCCTATAGCAATCAGCCCCAGCATTTT.

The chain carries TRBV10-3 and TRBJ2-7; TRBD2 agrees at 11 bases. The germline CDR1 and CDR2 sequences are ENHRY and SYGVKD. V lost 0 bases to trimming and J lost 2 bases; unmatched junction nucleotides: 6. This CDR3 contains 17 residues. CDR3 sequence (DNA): TGTGCCATCAGTGAGTCGTGGGGTAGCGGGGGGGCCTACGAGCAGTACTTC. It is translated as CAISESWGSGGAYEQYF.

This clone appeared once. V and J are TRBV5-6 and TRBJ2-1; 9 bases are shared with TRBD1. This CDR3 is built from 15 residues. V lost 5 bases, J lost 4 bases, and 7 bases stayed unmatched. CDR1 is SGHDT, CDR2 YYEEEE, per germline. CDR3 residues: CASRRTGASYNEQFF. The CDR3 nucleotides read TGTGCCAGCAGACGGACAGGGGCCTCATACAATGAGCAGTTCTTC.